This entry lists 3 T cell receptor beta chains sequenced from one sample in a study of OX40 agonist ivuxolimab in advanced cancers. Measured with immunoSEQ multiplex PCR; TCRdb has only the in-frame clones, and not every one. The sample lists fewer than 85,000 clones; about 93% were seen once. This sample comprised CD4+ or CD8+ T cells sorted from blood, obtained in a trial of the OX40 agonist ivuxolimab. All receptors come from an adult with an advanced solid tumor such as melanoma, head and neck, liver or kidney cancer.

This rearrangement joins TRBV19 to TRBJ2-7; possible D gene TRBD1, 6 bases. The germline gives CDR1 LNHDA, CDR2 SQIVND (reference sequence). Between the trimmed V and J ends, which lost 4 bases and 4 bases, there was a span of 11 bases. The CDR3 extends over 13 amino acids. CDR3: CASSKGVEYEQYF. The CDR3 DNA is TGTGCCAGTAGTAAGGGGGTAGAGTACGAGCAGTACTTC.

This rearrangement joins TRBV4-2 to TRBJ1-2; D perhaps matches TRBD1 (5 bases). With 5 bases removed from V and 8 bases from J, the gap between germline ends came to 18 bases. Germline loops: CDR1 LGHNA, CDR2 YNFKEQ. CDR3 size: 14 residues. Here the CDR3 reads CASSAGLKMGGYTF. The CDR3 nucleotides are TGTGCCAGCAGCGCGGGACTCAAGATGGGAGGCTACACCTTC.

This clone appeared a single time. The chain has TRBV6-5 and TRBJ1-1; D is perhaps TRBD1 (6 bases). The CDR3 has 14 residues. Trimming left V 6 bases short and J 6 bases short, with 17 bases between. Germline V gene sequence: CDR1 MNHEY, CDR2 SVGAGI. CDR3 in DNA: TGTGCCAGCAGGCAACAGGGCCAAGGGGCTGAAGCTTTCTTT. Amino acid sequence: CASRQQGQGAEAFF.